A selection of T cell receptor beta chains follows, all from one sample in a study of cytomegalovirus exposure and HLA in healthy donors. The protocol was immunoSEQ multiplex PCR, while the TCRdb copy is restricted to in-frame clones and leaves out a portion. In the table there are 160,000 or so clones, more than 65% of which are singletons. Sequencing was done on a sample of PBMCs. These receptors all stem from a young man in good health and CMV-seronegative. The CDR3 runs from the conserved cysteine through the conserved F or W. D genes are given only for firm matches. The size entry is marked missing in some rows and otherwise reads once, few, many or a size class.

size: -
V: TRBV6-5
J: TRBJ2-7
D: -
CDR3: CASSYSAGQPYEQYF
DNA: TGTGCCAGCAGTTACTCAGCGGGACAACCCTACGAGCAGTACTTC

size: -
V: TRBV7-2
J: TRBJ2-2
D: TRBD1
CDR3: CASRGRQGAGELFF
DNA: TGTGCCAGCAGGGGCCGACAGGGGGCCGGGGAGCTGTTTTTT

size: -
V: TRBV4-3
J: TRBJ2-7
D: -
CDR3: CASSQEGAGSYEQYF
DNA: TGCGCCAGCAGCCAAGAAGGGGCAGGATCCTACGAGCAGTACTTC

size: once
V: TRBV27
J: TRBJ2-3
D: TRBD2
CDR3: CASSFRASGSADTQYF
DNA: TGTGCCAGCAGTTTTAGGGCTAGCGGGAGTGCAGATACGCAGTATTTT

size: few
V: TRBV7-6
J: TRBJ1-2
D: -
CDR3: CASSSKLDGGYTF
DNA: TGTGCCAGCAGCTCTAAATTAGACGGGGGCTACACCTTC

size: -
V: TRBV5-1
J: TRBJ2-7
D: -
CDR3: CASSFYRDKHYEQYF
DNA: TGCGCCAGCAGCTTTTACCGGGACAAACACTACGAGCAGTACTTC

size: -
V: TRBV7-2
J: TRBJ2-5
D: -
CDR3: CASSSNPRMVETQYF
DNA: TGTGCCAGCAGCTCAAATCCGAGGATGGTGGAGACCCAGTACTTC

size: -
V: TRBV6-1
J: TRBJ2-7
D: -
CDR3: CASSEIQGGATYEQYF
DNA: TGTGCCAGCAGTGAAATCCAGGGGGGCGCAACCTACGAGCAGTACTTC

size: -
V: TRBV5-8
J: TRBJ2-1
D: -
CDR3: CASRTTWGPYSYNEQFF
DNA: TGTGCCAGCAGAACCACGTGGGGGCCTTACTCCTACAATGAGCAGTTCTTC

size: -
V: TRBV13
J: TRBJ1-4
D: -
CDR3: CASSLSGGKPPVGKLFF
DNA: TGTGCCAGCAGCTTGTCGGGAGGGAAACCCCCAGTGGGAAAACTGTTTTTT

size: -
V: TRBV11-2
J: TRBJ2-7
D: -
CDR3: CASSLAGHEQYF
DNA: TGTGCCAGCAGCTTAGCGGGTCACGAGCAGTACTTC

size: -
V: TRBV25-1
J: TRBJ2-2
D: -
CDR3: CASQAGTGELFF
DNA: TGTGCCAGCCAGGCTGGAACCGGGGAGCTGTTTTTT

size: -
V: TRBV7-9
J: TRBJ2-2
D: -
CDR3: CASSFAVNTGELFF
DNA: TGTGCCAGCAGCTTTGCGGTGAACACCGGGGAGCTGTTTTTT

size: -
V: TRBV7-2
J: TRBJ2-1
D: TRBD2
CDR3: CASSPLEREVFF
DNA: TGTGCCAGCAGCCCCTTAGAGCGGGAGGTGTTCTTC

size: -
V: TRBV15
J: TRBJ2-2
D: TRBD1
CDR3: CATSRGQGRTGELFF
DNA: TGTGCCACCAGCAGAGGACAGGGCAGAACCGGGGAGCTGTTTTTT

size: once
V: TRBV7-8
J: TRBJ2-1
D: TRBD1
CDR3: CASSPEDRGGNEQFF
DNA: TGTGCCAGCAGCCCGGAGGACAGGGGAGGAAATGAGCAGTTCTTC

size: -
V: TRBV19
J: TRBJ2-7
D: TRBD2
CDR3: CASSIVERGAYEQYF
DNA: TGTGCCAGTAGTATAGTTGAGCGGGGAGCCTACGAGCAGTACTTC

size: -
V: TRBV4-1
J: TRBJ1-4
D: TRBD1
CDR3: CASSQDATGQGAGTNEKLFF
DNA: TGCGCCAGCAGCCAAGATGCTACAGGACAGGGCGCCGGTACTAATGAAAAACTGTTTTTT